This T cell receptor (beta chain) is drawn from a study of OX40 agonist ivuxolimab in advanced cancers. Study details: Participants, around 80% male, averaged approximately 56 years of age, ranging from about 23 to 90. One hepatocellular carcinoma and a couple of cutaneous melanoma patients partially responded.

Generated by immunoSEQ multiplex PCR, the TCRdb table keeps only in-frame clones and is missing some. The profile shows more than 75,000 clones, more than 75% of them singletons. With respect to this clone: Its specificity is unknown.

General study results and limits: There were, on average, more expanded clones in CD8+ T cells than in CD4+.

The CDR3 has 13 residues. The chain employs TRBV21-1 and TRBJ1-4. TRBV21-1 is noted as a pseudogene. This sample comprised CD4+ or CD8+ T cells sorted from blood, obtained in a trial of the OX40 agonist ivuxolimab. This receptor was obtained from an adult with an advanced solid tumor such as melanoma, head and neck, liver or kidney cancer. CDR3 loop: CASHGGPNEKLFF. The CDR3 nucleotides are TGTGCCAGTCACGGGGGCCCCAATGAAAAACTGTTTTTT.